A single T cell receptor (beta chain) is shown here with its context. The PCR contained 60 Vbeta and 13 Jbeta primers. Assay used: immunoSEQ multiplex PCR; TCRdb lists only in-frame clones, some missing. This table holds 200,000 to 250,000 clones. The data originate from a study of cytomegalovirus exposure and HLA in healthy donors. The source is a woman between 25 and 40 years old in good health and CMV-seropositive. The specimen was PBMCs.

In nucleotides, the CDR3 is TGTGCCTGGAGTAAGCGGGGGGACTACGAGCAGTACTTC. This codes for CAWSKRGDYEQYF. V gene TRBV30 combines with J gene TRBJ2-7; TRBD2 aligns across 9 bases. The CDR3 runs to 13 residues. V shed 2 bases and J 3 bases; nucleotides not matched to a gene: 2. The germline V gene encodes CDR1 GTSNPN and CDR2 SVGIG (reference sequence).